This T cell receptor beta chain was recorded in a study of cytomegalovirus exposure and HLA in healthy donors. Whole-study findings and limits: Accurate prediction of most subjects' HLA-A and HLA-B alleles from TCR beta sequences was reported. Testing in vitro showed a few CMV-associated chains specific for CMV antigens.

This clone was seen just once. Its specificity is not known. PCR primers comprised 60 Vbeta and 13 Jbeta primers. Clones were sequenced by immunoSEQ multiplex PCR, and TCRdb holds only the in-frame ones, with some missing. The sample carries 100,000 to 150,000 clones, 55% to 75% recorded once. The CDR3 length is 16 residues. Germline V gene sequence: CDR1 SGHTA, CDR2 FQGNSA. V shed 4 bases, J shed 7 bases, and the junction held 7 bases outside the gene matches. The receptor's source is a human donor in good health. Source material: PBMCs. The V call is TRBV7-2, the J call TRBJ1-6; the match to TRBD1 covers 10 bases. CDR3 sequence reads: CASSYPTGGVNSPLHF. CDR3 nucleotides: TGTGCCAGCAGCTACCCGACAGGGGGCGTGAATTCACCCCTCCACTTT.